The entry below describes one T cell receptor beta chain. Germline values: CDR1 GTSNPN, CDR2 SVGIG (reference sequence). This CDR3 region has 15 residues. Trimming cost V 2 bases and J 0 bases, with 10 bases left between them. The data were taken from a study of blood T cell repertoires in COVID-19. Profiling relied on immunoSEQ multiplex PCR, and the TCRdb table lists in-frame clones only, not all of them. The table records 250,000 or so clones, around nine tenths of them present only once. J is TRBJ1-4 and V is TRBV30; D is ambiguous. Sequenced sample: peripheral blood. This receptor was taken from a woman aged 55 to 70 with COVID-19, enrolled during active disease. DNA of the CDR3: TGTGCCTGGAGTTTAACTCAGGCAACTAATGAAAAACTGTTTTTT. It specifies CAWSLTQATNEKLFF.